The 4 T cell receptor beta chains presented below share a single source sample, sequenced in a study of control samples from healthy donors and cancer patients. Repertoires were generated with immunoSEQ multiplex PCR, while TCRdb's copy carries only in-frame clones and drops some. The sample yields about 110,000 clones, approximately 82% seen once. Sample: blood. The source of these receptors is a man younger than 35 in good health.

About this clone: This sample also contains other DNA sequences that code for the same CDR3. The chain recombines TRBV6-5 with TRBJ1-4, with 7 bases identical to TRBD1. Trimming removed 2 bases from V and 8 bases from J; junction bases left unmatched: 5. This CDR3 is 14 amino acids long. The germline V gene has CDR1 MNHEY and CDR2 SVGAGI. The CDR3 loop reads CASSYGQEGEKLFF. Here the CDR3 DNA reads TGTGCCAGCAGTTACGGACAGGAGGGGGAAAAACTGTTTTTT.

This clone has a single count. The chain employs TRBV2 and TRBJ1-5; no definite D call. From germline, CDR1 is SNHLY and CDR2 FYNNEI. CDR3 size: 15 residues. V dropped 9 bases and J dropped 0 bases, with 15 bases sitting between them. The CDR3 here is CASKPYGNSNQPQHF. As DNA, the CDR3 is TGTGCCAGTAAACCCTACGGTAATAGCAATCAGCCCCAGCATTTT.

V usage is TRBV6-2 or TRBV6-3 and J usage is TRBJ2-3, with D possibly matching TRBD2 (5 bases). Trimming pared 4 bases from V and 6 bases from J, leaving 11 bases between. The CDR3 runs to 13 residues. CDR1 and CDR2 from the germline V gene are MNHEY and SVGEGT. The CDR3 region has the DNA TGTGCCAGCAGTTTGGAGGCCTGGGATACGCAGTATTTT. It is translated as CASSLEAWDTQYF.

The chain carries TRBV27 and TRBJ1-6; D is possibly TRBD1 (5 bases). CDR3 size: 13 residues. Germline values: CDR1 MNHEY, CDR2 SMNVEV (reference sequence). Deletions cut 5 bases from V and 10 bases from J, with 12 bases between. CDR3 sequence (DNA): TGTGCCAGCAGTCGCCAGGGCGGGTCACCCCTCCACTTT. Its protein is CASSRQGGSPLHF.